This T cell receptor (beta chain) stems from a study of identical twins (dated by TCRdb to about 2016). Background on the whole study: To test whether fetal clonotypes persist, the study used deep sequencing on TCR alpha and beta repertoires from monozygotic twins, unrelated adults of various ages, and cord blood. Replicate twin experiments were performed at different times using different library preparation protocols to rule out contamination.

As to this clonotype: The antigen it recognizes is unknown. Base qualities were left out, and no much larger clone turns up one base away.

Library method: 5' RACE. TCRdb records Illumina HiSeq 2000 as the sequencer. A universal primer binding site was added through template switching, and the final cDNA carried a unique molecular identifier so that TCR cDNA molecules could be counted accurately. Specific primers in the conserved constant-segment region were used to synthesize first-strand cDNA for TCR alpha and beta chains. Each cDNA library was double barcoded, with a SMART-Mk sample barcode plus Illumina barcodes, to control for contamination. TruSeq adapter sequences, together with Illumina sample barcodes, were added in two successive PCR steps. Sequencing of the TCR alpha and beta cDNA libraries was done on the Illumina HiSeq platform using custom primers. As for how the authors treated the data: Raw reads were processed with MiGEC to extract unique molecular identifiers, and MiXCR was used to determine CDR3 positions. For each individual, recombination models were inferred using an EM algorithm with the repgenHMM and IGoR tools. The analysis of shared clonotypes was done with the tcR package in R, with sharing normalized by the product of cloneset sizes. Out-of-frame nonproductive sequences were analyzed to study raw recombination free of thymic and clonal selection effects. TCRdb cleaned the public reads at Q25 with fastp, built clones with MiXCR and kept in-frame beta chains. Rows are combined by CDR3 protein, so each entry shows the most common genes and DNA. The V and J calls follow TCRdb's processing rather than the paper's. For this sample the table gives 300,000 to 400,000 distinct CDR3 sequences, of which approximately 13% were detected only once. The ten largest clonotypes hold 6% to 9% of the sample.

V was cut back by 4 bases and J by 0 bases, leaving a gap of 10 bases between them. Including cysteine and phenylalanine, the CDR3 has 15 amino acids. The kept DNA is CDR3 alone, 45 bases in frame from the first base. For CDR1 and CDR2, the germline V gene (reference sequence) lists DFQATT and SNEGSKA. Every donor in the study was a healthy Caucasian. The twin cohort consisted of three pairs of female monozygotic twins, all aged roughly 18 to 30 years. Positive isolation kits from Invitrogen were used to isolate CD4+ and CD8+ T cell populations. General findings and caveats noted by the study authors: The excess sharing between twins in beta out-of-frame sequences was weaker because fewer shared sequences reduced the signal-to-noise ratio. Because the same donors could not be followed over many years, the conclusions depended on cross-sectional statistical analysis. Abundant cord blood beta clonotypes had fewer insertions, young adult naive repertoires showed a similar but weaker trend, and memory repertoires showed no such trend. In monozygotic twins, recombination models systematically underestimated out-of-frame TCR alpha sharing, but the models matched the sharing seen between unrelated individuals. Zero-insertion analyses could be partly confounded by invariant T cells such as MAIT and iNKT, although diverse VJ usage argued against such confounding for most clonotypes. Out-of-frame TCR alpha sequences shared between twins showed an excess of low generation-probability sequences compared with coincidental sharing between unrelated individuals.

This same sample was also part of a study on yellow fever vaccine responses in identical twins. From that second study: According to the authors, the vaccine-induced T cell response in identical twins seemed to be partly convergent and partly specific to each individual. In the study, vaccine-responding T cell clones were precisely tracked in identical twins.

Sequencing input: CD8+ T cells sorted from blood. The rearrangement joined TRBV20-1 to TRBJ1-6, with TRBD1 perhaps the D gene, on 5 matching bases. The clonotype originates from a woman younger than 35 in good health. The CDR3 region: CSATNRSSYNSPLHF. The DNA is TGCAGTGCTACTAACAGGAGCTCCTATAATTCACCCCTCCACTTT.